The rows below give T cell receptor beta chains drawn from one sample of a study of blood T cell repertoires in COVID-19. Method: immunoSEQ multiplex PCR; TCRdb's copy keeps in-frame clones and lacks some. The data show tens of thousands of clones, about 92% seen once. The specimen was peripheral blood. These receptors came from a human donor in a cohort sampled during active COVID-19. The CDR3 runs from the conserved cysteine through the conserved F or W. Fields, in order: J gene, clone size, V gene, D gene, CDR3 DNA, CDR3 protein. The D gene is left open where the match is weak. Expanded clones are given a class, and other clones once, few, many or no size at all.

j_gene: TRBJ2-3
abundance: .
v_gene: TRBV6-6
d_gene: .
CDR3nt: TGTGCCAGCAGCCGACTAGGGGAGGAGGATACGCAGTATTTT
CDR3aa: CASSRLGEEDTQYF

j_gene: TRBJ2-1
abundance: .
v_gene: TRBV11-2
d_gene: TRBD1
CDR3nt: TGTGCCAGCAGCGCGCAGATGTCAGGGGGCGCAATCTACAATGAGCAGTTCTTC
CDR3aa: CASSAQMSGGAIYNEQFF

j_gene: TRBJ2-1
abundance: .
v_gene: TRBV6-2/TRBV6-3
d_gene: .
CDR3nt: TGTGCCAGCAGTTTCCTACTAGCGCCAAAGGGGGGCAATGAGCAGTTCTTC
CDR3aa: CASSFLLAPKGGNEQFF

j_gene: TRBJ1-1
abundance: .
v_gene: TRBV2
d_gene: TRBD1
CDR3nt: TGTGCCAGCAGTTGGACAGGGGGCAACACTGAAGCTTTCTTT
CDR3aa: CASSWTGGNTEAFF

j_gene: TRBJ2-7
abundance: .
v_gene: TRBV20-1
d_gene: .
CDR3nt: TGCAGTGCTAGACAGGGCCACGAGCAGTACTTC
CDR3aa: CSARQGHEQYF

j_gene: TRBJ1-2
abundance: .
v_gene: TRBV7-9
d_gene: .
CDR3nt: TGTGCCAGCAGTTCCCAGGGCCGGATTTCTTTCGACTATGGCTACACCTTC
CDR3aa: CASSSQGRISFDYGYTF

j_gene: TRBJ1-4
abundance: once
v_gene: TRBV7-9
d_gene: .
CDR3nt: TGTGCCAGCAGCCAGGGTCTGGGGTACGAAAAACTGTTTTTT
CDR3aa: CASSQGLGYEKLFF

j_gene: TRBJ2-1
abundance: .
v_gene: TRBV6-4
d_gene: TRBD2
CDR3nt: TGTGCCAGCAGCCAACTAGCGGGAGTCGGCAATGAGCAGTTCTTC
CDR3aa: CASSQLAGVGNEQFF

j_gene: TRBJ1-1
abundance: .
v_gene: TRBV18
d_gene: .
CDR3nt: TGTGCCAGCTCTCCGGGACAAGACACTGAAGCTTTCTTT
CDR3aa: CASSPGQDTEAFF

j_gene: TRBJ2-3
abundance: .
v_gene: TRBV28
d_gene: .
CDR3nt: TGTGCCAGCGAAGGAGGCGGGAGCACAGATACGCAGTATTTT
CDR3aa: CASEGGGSTDTQYF

j_gene: TRBJ2-1
abundance: once
v_gene: TRBV24-1
d_gene: TRBD2
CDR3nt: TGTGCCACCAGTGATCCTCATAGCGGGGGGGCCGGTGGTGAGCAGTTCTTC
CDR3aa: CATSDPHSGGAGGEQFF

j_gene: TRBJ2-1
abundance: .
v_gene: TRBV24-1
d_gene: .
CDR3nt: TGTGCCACCAGTGACTCCGCGGGGGCTGGTTACAATGAGCAGTTCTTC
CDR3aa: CATSDSAGAGYNEQFF

j_gene: TRBJ2-7
abundance: .
v_gene: TRBV15
d_gene: .
CDR3nt: TGTGCCACCAGCTCAGACAAGATTTCCCCCTACGAGCAGTACTTC
CDR3aa: CATSSDKISPYEQYF

j_gene: TRBJ2-2
abundance: .
v_gene: TRBV23-1
d_gene: .
CDR3nt: TGCGCCAGCAGTCAATTACCAGGGGTCACCGGGGAGCTGTTTTTT
CDR3aa: CASSQLPGVTGELFF

j_gene: TRBJ2-7
abundance: few
v_gene: TRBV5-4
d_gene: .
CDR3nt: TGTGCCAGCAGCTTCGGAGGACTATTGGGAGAGCAGTACTTC
CDR3aa: CASSFGGLLGEQYF